A single sample is the source of the 32 T cell receptor beta chains below, sequenced in a study of cytomegalovirus exposure and HLA in healthy donors. The PCR contained 60 Vbeta and 13 Jbeta primers. Libraries were prepared by immunoSEQ multiplex PCR; TCRdb keeps only in-frame clonotypes and omits some of them. The sample gives 95,000 to 150,000 clones, 66% of which show up once; 1.5% to 1.7% is in the top ten. Input material: PBMCs. Receptors were obtained from a man between 18 and 35 years old in good health and CMV-seronegative.

This clone showed up just once. The rearrangement uses TRBV19 and TRBJ2-1, with D possibly matching TRBD2 (5 bases). The CDR3 runs 17 residues. V shed 3 bases and J shed 0 bases, with 15 bases lying between them. From germline, CDR1 is LNHDA and CDR2 SQIVND (reference sequence). The CDR3 nucleotides read TGTGCCAGTAGTATTTTGAGCGGACTTGGCTCCTACAATGAGCAGTTCTTC. Amino acid sequence: CASSILSGLGSYNEQFF.

This clone was seen a handful of times. The chain recombines TRBV10-3 with TRBJ1-5; TRBD1 matches 9 bases. This CDR3 is 15 amino acids long. CDR1 ENHRY and CDR2 SYGVKD come from the germline V gene. The V gene end was trimmed by 5 bases and the J gene end by 4 bases; junction bases not matched to a gene: 6. The CDR3 DNA follows: TGTGCCATCAGTACCGGGACAGGGAGGAATCAGCCCCAGCATTTT. Its translation is CAISTGTGRNQPQHF.

J is TRBJ1-2 and V is TRBV9, with 10 bases that match TRBD1. Germline CDR1 reads SGDLS; CDR2 reads YYNGEE. Trimming at V came to 6 bases and at J to 8 bases, leaving 7 bases not matched to a gene. There are 13 residues in the CDR3. In DNA form, the CDR3 reads TGTGCCAGCACTCCCGGGACAGGGGCGGGCTACACCTTC. Residues: CASTPGTGAGYTF. The complete variable domain, with remaining parts taken from reference TRBV9 and TRBJ1-2, reads DSGVTQTPKHLITATGQRVTLRCSPRSGDLSVYWYQQSLDQGLQFLIQYYNGEERAKGNILERFSAQQFPDLHSELNLSSLELGDSALYFCASTPGTGAGYTFGSGTRLTVV.

This clone was found once. The rearrangement joins TRBV6-5 to TRBJ1-1, with D uncertain. CDR3 length: 13 amino acids. Trimming stripped 7 bases from V and 0 bases from J, with 9 bases between. Per the germline V gene, CDR1 is MNHEY and CDR2 is SVGAGI. Here the CDR3 reads CASKYAVNTEAFF. The CDR3 DNA reads TGTGCCAGCAAGTATGCGGTGAACACTGAAGCTTTCTTT.

V is TRBV9 and J is TRBJ2-3, with TRBD2 matching over 8 bases. V shed 3 bases and J 2 bases; nucleotides not matched to a gene: 5. The CDR3 covers 15 residues. Germline-derived CDR1 and CDR2 are SGDLS and YYNGEE. Here the CDR3 DNA reads TGTGCCAGCAGCGCCGGTAGCGGGGCCACAGATACGCAGTATTTT. Translating it yields CASSAGSGATDTQYF. Filled out from reference TRBV9 and TRBJ2-3, the complete variable domain reads DSGVTQTPKHLITATGQRVTLRCSPRSGDLSVYWYQQSLDQGLQFLIQYYNGEERAKGNILERFSAQQFPDLHSELNLSSLELGDSALYFCASSAGSGATDTQYFGPGTRLTVL.

This clone came up a few times. The V call is TRBV19, the J call TRBJ1-5, with D possibly TRBD1 on 6 matching bases. Trimming removed 5 bases at V and 1 base at J, with 12 bases between. The CDR3 consists of 15 residues. Germline V gives CDR1 LNHDA, CDR2 SQIVND (reference sequence). CDR3 bases: TGTGCCAGTAGTTGGACAAGGGGGAGCAATCAGCCCCAGCATTTT. Amino acid sequence: CASSWTRGSNQPQHF.

The chain recombines TRBV7-9 with TRBJ1-1; D unresolved. The CDR3 loop spans 13 amino acids. The ends were cut back, 6 bases at V and 2 bases at J, with 10 bases in the middle. Germline V gives CDR1 SEHNR, CDR2 FQNEAQ (reference sequence). CDR3 nucleotide sequence: TGTGCCAGCAGTCACAAGATAAACACTGAAGCTTTCTTT. The encoded protein is CASSHKINTEAFF.

The CDR3 coding sequence is TGTGCCAGCAGCGTTGGACAGGGTTGGAGCGGGATTTACAATGAGCAGTTCTTC. This codes for CASSVGQGWSGIYNEQFF. This chain joins TRBV9 and TRBJ2-1; D might be TRBD1 (8 bases). CDR1 SGDLS and CDR2 YYNGEE come from the germline V gene. The ends were cut back, 2 bases at V and 4 bases at J, with 22 bases in the middle. This CDR3 region has 18 residues. The variable domain in full, completed from reference TRBV9 and TRBJ2-1, reads DSGVTQTPKHLITATGQRVTLRCSPRSGDLSVYWYQQSLDQGLQFLIQYYNGEERAKGNILERFSAQQFPDLHSELNLSSLELGDSALYFCASSVGQGWSGIYNEQFFGPGTRLTVL.

This rearrangement joins TRBV7-3 to TRBJ2-3, with unresolved D. CDR3 length: 17 amino acids. V was clipped by 1 base and J by 0 bases, with 14 bases between them. Germline assignment: CDR1 SGHTA and CDR2 FQGTGA. CDR3 nucleotide sequence: TGTGCCAGCAGCTTAAGAGGTGCGAAACTTAGCACAGATACGCAGTATTTT. This sequence encodes CASSLRGAKLSTDTQYF.

This chain joins TRBV11-3 and TRBJ1-1; D gene ambiguous. Germline V lookup: CDR1 SGHNT, CDR2 YENEEA. Trimming removed 0 bases at V and 0 bases at J, with 2 bases between. The CDR3 loop spans 13 amino acids. CDR3 in DNA: TGTGCCAGCAGCTTAGACGTGAACACTGAAGCTTTCTTT. Translated, it gives CASSLDVNTEAFF. Filled out from reference TRBV11-3 and TRBJ1-1, the complete variable domain reads EAGVVQSPRYKIIEKKQPVAFWCNPISGHNTLYWYLQNLGQGPELLIRYENEEAVDDSQLPKDRFSAERLKGVDSTLKIQPAELGDSAVYLCASSLDVNTEAFFGQGTRLTVV.

The chain recombines TRBV6-1 with TRBJ1-1, with 11 bases fitting TRBD1. Germline V lookup: CDR1 MNHNS, CDR2 SASEGT. The CDR3 covers 13 residues. V was pared by 6 bases and J by 7 bases, with 4 bases of the junction left unmatched. CDR3 bases: TGTGCCAGCAGACGCGGGACAGGGGGTGAAGCTTTCTTT. This sequence encodes CASRRGTGGEAFF.

The rearrangement joins TRBV19 to TRBJ1-5; possible D gene TRBD1, 5 bases. The V end lost 11 bases, the J end lost 2 bases, and 19 bases lay between the germline ends. Germline lookup yields CDR1 LNHDA and CDR2 SQIVND (reference sequence). The CDR3 is 15 residues long. The CDR3 spells CACGGGPRGNQPQHF. In DNA, the CDR3 is TGTGCCTGCGGGGGAGGGCCCCGGGGCAATCAGCCCCAGCATTTT.

The chain carries TRBV5-1 and TRBJ2-1; perhaps TRBD2 as D (7 bases). The germline CDR1 and CDR2 sequences are SGHRS and YFSETQ. With 2 bases removed from V and 8 bases from J, the gap between germline ends came to 14 bases. The CDR3 is made up of 14 amino acids. CDR3 bases: TGCGCCAGCAGCTTAGGGGGGGGTGGGGATGAGCAGTTCTTC. Translating it yields CASSLGGGGDEQFF. Filled out from reference TRBV5-1 and TRBJ2-1, the complete variable domain reads KAGVTQTPRYLIKTRGQQVTLSCSPISGHRSVSWYQQTPGQGLQFLFEYFSETQRNKGNFPGRFSGRQFSNSRSEMNVSTLELGDSALYLCASSLGGGGDEQFFGPGTRLTVL.

The chain recombines TRBV7-2 with TRBJ2-1, with 8 bases fitting TRBD2. This CDR3 comprises 16 residues. CDR1 SGHTA and CDR2 FQGNSA come from the germline V gene. V shed 5 bases, J shed 4 bases, and the junction held 10 bases outside the gene matches. CDR3 in amino acids: CASSTRWLAGYNEQFF. In DNA, the CDR3 is TGTGCCAGCAGCACCCGGTGGTTAGCGGGATACAATGAGCAGTTCTTC.

V is TRBV6-6 and J is TRBJ1-2; possible D gene TRBD1, 6 bases. Looked up from germline, CDR1 is MNHNY and CDR2 is SVGAGI (reference sequence). This CDR3 is 13 amino acids long. V lost 5 bases and J lost 8, with 15 bases in between. This CDR3 is CASSGPQGSGYTF. For the CDR3, the DNA is TGTGCCAGCAGTGGCCCACAGGGTAGCGGCTACACCTTC.

In its sample, this clone was seen a few times. This CDR3 is also generated by other DNA sequences in the sample. This chain links TRBV5-1 with TRBJ2-1; 7 bases match TRBD2. Germline loops: CDR1 SGHRS, CDR2 YFSETQ. The CDR3 has 14 residues. V trimming: 1 base; J trimming: 4 bases; junction bases outside the gene matches: 2. CDR3 nucleotide sequence: TGCGCCAGCAGCTTGTCGGGGGGATACAATGAGCAGTTCTTC. Amino acid sequence: CASSLSGGYNEQFF.

The gene calls are TRBV15 and TRBJ1-4; D may be TRBD1 (5 bases). Trimming took 1 base from V and 2 from J, leaving 14 bases between them. Per germline, CDR1 LNHNV and CDR2 YYDKDF (reference sequence). CDR3 size: 17 residues. In DNA form, the CDR3 reads TGTGCCACCAGCAGAGGAGGCAGGGCCCGGACTAATGAAAAACTGTTTTTT. Amino acid sequence: CATSRGGRARTNEKLFF.

The chain employs TRBV6-1 and TRBJ1-2; a possible D gene is TRBD1 (6 bases). Germline loops: CDR1 MNHNS, CDR2 SASEGT. This CDR3 region has 13 residues. Trimming stripped 2 bases from V and 7 bases from J, with 11 bases between. The CDR3 coding sequence is TGTGCCAGCAGTGAATTCACAGGGTGTGGCTACACCTTC. Its translation: CASSEFTGCGYTF.

The J gene is TRBJ2-5, the V gene TRBV28, with 8 bases lining up with TRBD1. CDR1 and CDR2 (germline): MDHEN, SYDVKM. The CDR3 runs to 16 residues. V trimming: 3 bases; J trimming: 5 bases; junction bases outside the gene matches: 11. The CDR3 nucleotides are TGTGCCAGCAGTTTGGGCGGACAGGGAGCTGGTGAGACCCAGTACTTC. It is translated as CASSLGGQGAGETQYF.

This rearrangement joins TRBV28 to TRBJ2-5; D not resolved. The CDR3 loop spans 12 amino acids. CDR1 is MDHEN, CDR2 SYDVKM, per germline. Trimming removed 1 base at V and 5 bases at J, with 5 bases between. The CDR3, as DNA: TGTGCCAGCAGTTTATCGCGTGAGACCCAGTACTTC. This codes for CASSLSRETQYF. Using reference TRBV28 and TRBJ2-5 for the parts outside the CDR3, the full variable domain is DVKVTQSSRYLVKRTGEKVFLECVQDMDHENMFWYRQDPGLGLRLIYFSYDVKMKEKGDIPEGYSVSREKKERFSLILESASTNQTSMYLCASSLSRETQYFGPGTRLLVL.

The chain has TRBV11-3 and TRBJ2-1, with a tentative D call TRBD1 (5 bases). Trimming took 5 bases from V and 3 from J, leaving 14 bases between them. Germline V gives CDR1 SGHNT, CDR2 YENEEA. The CDR3 consists of 15 residues. CDR3 region: CASSHRQKHYNEQFF. The CDR3 DNA is TGTGCCAGCAGCCACCGACAGAAGCACTACAATGAGCAGTTCTTC.

CDR3 sequence: CASSFARSSSYNEQFF. The CDR3 bases are TGTGCCAGCAGTTTCGCCCGCTCGAGCTCCTACAATGAGCAGTTCTTC. This chain links TRBV27 with TRBJ2-1; no clear D gene. V was shortened by 3 bases and J by 0 bases, with 12 bases between the two germline ends. CDR3 length: 16 amino acids. Looked up from germline, CDR1 is MNHEY and CDR2 is SMNVEV (reference sequence).

The rearrangement links TRBV30 to TRBJ1-2; 10 bases line up with TRBD1. Germline CDR1 is GTSNPN and CDR2 is SVGIG (reference sequence). The CDR3 runs 14 residues. V shed 0 bases and J 5 bases; nucleotides not matched to a gene: 3. CDR3 in DNA: TGTGCCTGGAGTGTGGGGACAGGGGTATATGGCTACACCTTC. Translated, it gives CAWSVGTGVYGYTF.

The chain carries TRBV4-3 and TRBJ2-2; possibly TRBD2 for D (5 bases). The CDR3 contains 19 residues. Trimming cost V 0 bases and J 0 bases, with 17 bases left between them. Per the germline V gene, CDR1 is LGHNA and CDR2 is YSLEER. As DNA, the CDR3 is TGCGCCAGCAGCCAAGATTCCCCGAATAGCGCGGCGAACACCGGGGAGCTGTTTTTT. It translates to CASSQDSPNSAANTGELFF.

This clone has just a few counts. This sequence joins TRBV5-1 and TRBJ2-7, with D possibly being TRBD1 (6 bases). The CDR3 contains 13 residues. V was trimmed by 4 bases and J by 6 bases, leaving 14 bases between them. Germline CDR1 SGHRS, CDR2 YFSETQ. The CDR3 sequence: CASSPGLGGEQYF. As DNA, the CDR3 is TGCGCCAGCAGCCCGGGATTAGGGGGCGAGCAGTACTTC. The full variable domain, in which reference TRBV5-1 and TRBJ2-7 provide the parts outside the CDR3, is KAGVTQTPRYLIKTRGQQVTLSCSPISGHRSVSWYQQTPGQGLQFLFEYFSETQRNKGNFPGRFSGRQFSNSRSEMNVSTLELGDSALYLCASSPGLGGEQYFGPGTRLTVT.

The genes are TRBV19 and TRBJ2-2; D is unresolved. Germline V gene data show CDR1 as LNHDA and CDR2 as SQIVND (reference sequence). The length of the CDR3 is 13 residues. V was shortened by 8 bases and J by 6 bases, with 13 bases between the two germline ends. CDR3: CASEAHPSGELFF. CDR3 DNA: TGTGCCAGTGAGGCACATCCTTCCGGGGAGCTGTTTTTT.

The chain is built from TRBV9 and TRBJ2-5; 10 positions agree with TRBD2. The CDR3 runs to 15 residues. The trim removed 1 base at V and 5 bases at J, leaving 5 bases unmatched. In germline, CDR1 is SGDLS, CDR2 YYNGEE. The CDR3 spells CASSVSGRATETQYF. CDR3 nucleotide sequence: TGTGCCAGCAGCGTAAGCGGGAGGGCCACGGAGACCCAGTACTTC.

This clone has a count of ten or more. This sample also contains other DNA sequences that code for the same CDR3. This chain joins TRBV27 and TRBJ2-7, with TRBD1 matching 7 bases. The trim removed 5 bases at V and 5 bases at J, leaving 3 bases unmatched. Per the germline V gene, CDR1 is MNHEY and CDR2 is SMNVEV (reference sequence). CDR3 length: 12 residues. In nucleotides, the CDR3 is TGTGCCAGCAGTCGACAGGGTAACGAGCAGTACTTC. This codes for CASSRQGNEQYF.

This clone came up a few times. The rearrangement uses TRBV1 and TRBJ2-1; the table names TRBD1, a call not compared with the DNA. TRBV1 is termed a pseudogene. The CDR3 sequence is 16 residues long. The CDR3 region is CTSSPGHSLRWNEQFF. The DNA of the CDR3 is TGCACCAGCAGCCCGGGACATAGTTTGCGTTGGAATGAGCAGTTCTTC.

The chain carries TRBV30 and TRBJ2-7, with TRBD1 identical over 7 bases. In germline, CDR1 is GTSNPN, CDR2 SVGIG (reference sequence). Unmatched junction bases numbered 9, after V lost 0 bases and J lost 4 bases. The CDR3 is 15 residues long. The CDR3 is CAWSVKTGRSYEQYF. For the CDR3, the DNA is TGTGCCTGGAGTGTTAAGACAGGGCGCAGTTACGAGCAGTACTTC.

The CDR3 loop reads CASSYVRGKGTEAFF. The CDR3 DNA reads as TGTGCCAGCAGTTACGTCAGGGGAAAAGGGACTGAAGCTTTCTTT. This sequence joins TRBV6-5 and TRBJ1-1, with D tentatively TRBD1 (6 bases). The CDR3 runs 15 residues. Germline loops: CDR1 MNHEY, CDR2 SVGAGI. V shed 2 bases and J shed 5 bases, with 15 bases lying between them.

This sequence joins TRBV27 and TRBJ1-1; D call uncertain. CDR1 and CDR2 from the germline V gene are MNHEY and SMNVEV (reference sequence). The V gene lost 2 bases and the J gene lost 1 base, with 8 bases spanning the gap. The CDR3 extends over 14 amino acids. CDR3 coding DNA: TGTGCCAGCAGTTTAGTGAGTACGAACACTGAAGCTTTCTTT. It encodes CASSLVSTNTEAFF.